This TCR beta chain emerged from a study of blood T cell repertoires in COVID-19. At the level of the study: The study drew acute and convalescent COVID-19 samples from the United States, Italy and Spain. PBMCs, B-cell-depleted T cells, or T cells provided the cDNA or gDNA that made up the material.

The germline gives CDR1 SGHNT, CDR2 YENEEA. The CDR3 consists of 13 residues. V was shortened by 6 bases and J by 6 bases, with 15 bases between the two germline ends. Authors' processing steps: Amplification from reference gene primers served as the basis for estimated nucleated cell counts. Data came from immunoSEQ multiplex PCR; TCRdb stores just in-frame clones and leaves some out. The V and J calls and clone size are taken from that table; D and trimming were inferred from the DNA. The sample holds a few hundred thousand clones, 86% seen once. Source material: peripheral blood. The V gene is TRBV11-3, the J gene TRBJ2-7; weak D call: TRBD2 (6 bases). The TCR sequence derives from a woman between 45 and 60 years old with acute or convalescent COVID-19. The CDR3, as DNA: TGTGCCAGCAGGGAGGGACGGGGAGGCGAGCAGTACTTC. Residues: CASREGRGGEQYF.